This TCR beta chain was retrieved from a study of blood T cell repertoires in COVID-19. Study-level information: Acute-phase and convalescent COVID-19 samples originated in the United States, Italy and Spain.

In the original analysis: How many nucleated cells were present was estimated from reference gene primer amplification. This table comes from immunoSEQ multiplex PCR, and its TCRdb copy is limited to in-frame clones, with some not included. V and J calls and clone size are as listed in that table; D and trimming were resolved from the DNA. The sample carries around 110,000 clones, 82% recorded once. This CDR3 is 12 amino acids long. Trimming left V 5 bases short and J 7 bases short, with 10 bases between. CDR1 is SEHNR and CDR2 is FQNEAQ in the germline V gene (reference sequence). The source material was peripheral blood. The chain uses TRBV7-9 and TRBJ2-3, with TRBD1 as a possible D gene (5 bases). The receptor's source is a man between 65 and 85 years old with active or convalescent COVID-19. Here the CDR3 reads CASSTQGNTQYF. CDR3 bases: TGTGCCAGCAGCACCCAGGGCAATACGCAGTATTTT.